The 27 T cell receptor beta chains in this list originate from one sample, sequenced in a study of cytomegalovirus exposure and HLA in healthy donors. The PCR employed 60 Vbeta primers together with 13 Jbeta primers. TCRdb keeps only in-frame clones here, not all; method: immunoSEQ multiplex PCR. This repertoire shows fewer than 250,000 clones, roughly 81% found once; its top ten account for 2% to 2.5%. The sample comprised PBMCs. Every receptor here comes from a woman in her 30s in good health and CMV-seropositive.

V gene TRBV4-1 combines with J gene TRBJ1-6, with D perhaps TRBD1 (5 bases). The V gene's germline CDR1 is MGHRA and CDR2 YSYEKL. The CDR3 is made up of 14 amino acids. Trimming left V 2 bases short and J 11 bases short, with 13 bases between. CDR3 residues: CASSQTTDIAPLHF. As DNA, the CDR3 is TGCGCCAGCAGCCAAACGACAGATATTGCACCCCTCCACTTT.

J is TRBJ1-1 and V is TRBV5-4; D might be TRBD1 (6 bases). V was trimmed by 4 bases and J by 0 bases, leaving 16 bases between them. Germline V CDR1 and CDR2: SGHNT, YYREEE (reference sequence). There are 16 residues in the CDR3. This chain's CDR3 is CASSPTHGQLNTEAFF. CDR3 nucleotides: TGTGCCAGCAGCCCCACACACGGACAGCTGAACACTGAAGCTTTCTTT. The variable domain in full, with the rest retrieved from reference TRBV5-4 and TRBJ1-1, is ETGVTQSPTHLIKTRGQQVTLRCSSQSGHNTVSWYQQALGQGPQFIFQYYREEENGRGNFPPRFSGLQFPNYSSELNVNALELDDSALYLCASSPTHGQLNTEAFFGQGTRLTVV.

The chain employs TRBV19 and TRBJ2-5; 8 bases are a match to TRBD1. The CDR3 length is 12 residues. J gave up 7 bases and V 3 bases, and 1 base lay outside the gene matches. Germline CDR1 is LNHDA and CDR2 is SQIVND (reference sequence). The CDR3 sequence is CASSMTGATQYF. CDR3 nucleotide sequence: TGTGCCAGTAGTATGACAGGGGCGACCCAGTACTTC.

This clone has a single count. The junction departs from the called germline gene at one end, perhaps through a read error. The V gene is TRBV7-9, the J gene TRBJ2-1; TRBD2 aligns across 8 bases. The germline CDR1 and CDR2 sequences are SEHNR and FQNEAQ (reference sequence). CDR3 length: 15 amino acids. The CDR3 spells CTSIPSGRDYNEQFF. The CDR3 DNA follows: TGTACCAGCATCCCATCCGGGAGGGACTACAATGAGCAGTTCTTC.

J is TRBJ1-2 and V is TRBV29-1; D may be TRBD1 (6 bases). V was trimmed by 4 bases and J by 8 bases, leaving 11 bases between them. CDR1 and CDR2 from the germline V gene are SQVTM and ANQGSEA. CDR3 length: 11 amino acids. This chain's CDR3 is CSVVGAGGYTF. The CDR3 coding sequence is TGCAGCGTTGTGGGGGCAGGAGGCTACACCTTC.

The chain couples TRBV4-1 to TRBJ2-7, with 8 nucleotides matching TRBD2. The V segment lost 0 bases and the J segment 2 bases; nucleotides outside the gene matches: 6. CDR1 MGHRA and CDR2 YSYEKL come from the germline V gene. The CDR3 runs to 16 residues. This chain's CDR3 is CASSQDLGGGPYEQYF. The CDR3, as DNA: TGCGCCAGCAGCCAAGATCTGGGCGGGGGGCCCTACGAGCAGTACTTC.

V is TRBV25-1 and J is TRBJ2-7, with 8 bases aligning to TRBD2. The CDR3 length is 15 residues. V trimming: 2 bases; J trimming: 3 bases; junction bases outside the gene matches: 6. From germline, CDR1 is MGHDK and CDR2 SYGVNS. The CDR3 sequence: CASSETLAGIYEQYF. CDR3 nucleotide sequence: TGTGCCAGCAGTGAAACCTTAGCGGGGATCTACGAGCAGTACTTC.

This clone has only a few counts. The chain uses TRBV29-1 and TRBJ2-7, with D possibly being TRBD1 (6 bases). The V gene's germline CDR1 is SQVTM and CDR2 ANQGSEA. The V end lost 5 bases, the J end lost 3 bases, and 14 bases lay between the germline ends. This CDR3 comprises 13 residues. CDR3 DNA sequence: TGCAGCGTTCTTTCCGGACAGAGCTACGAGCAGTACTTC. This codes for CSVLSGQSYEQYF.

The genes are TRBV7-2 and TRBJ2-7; 8 nucleotides agree with TRBD2. The CDR3 runs to 15 residues. V trimming: 5 bases; J trimming: 3 bases; junction bases outside the gene matches: 9. CDR1 and CDR2 (germline): SGHTA, FQGNSA. The DNA for the CDR3 is TGTGCCAGCAGCAACGGGGTAGCGGGACTCTACGAGCAGTACTTC. Amino acid sequence: CASSNGVAGLYEQYF.

The DNA of the CDR3 is TGTGCCAGCAGCCCCGGGGGGGCCGGCGGGGAGCTGTTTTTT. Its protein product is CASSPGGAGGELFF. The genes are TRBV7-2 and TRBJ2-2, with 8 bases matching TRBD2. The CDR3 runs to 14 residues. Germline CDR1 reads SGHTA; CDR2 reads FQGNSA. Trimming cost V 5 bases and J 7 bases; bases outside gene matches: 6.

V usage is TRBV6-4 and J usage is TRBJ2-3; 15 bases are shared with TRBD2. Germline V CDR1 and CDR2: MRHNA, SNTAGT. The CDR3 has 19 amino acids. With V trimmed by 5 bases and J by 3 bases, 12 bases remained unmatched. CDR3 loop: CASSPGLAGGPGRTDTQYF. CDR3 coding DNA: TGTGCCAGCAGTCCCGGACTAGCGGGAGGGCCAGGGAGGACAGATACGCAGTATTTT.

A note on this clone: Distinct nucleotide sequences in the sample also encode this CDR3. The chain recombines TRBV10-3 with TRBJ2-3; 11 bases align to TRBD2. This CDR3 comprises 13 residues. Germline V lookup: CDR1 ENHRY, CDR2 SYGVKD. Trimming removed 10 bases from V and 4 bases from J; junction bases left unmatched: 4. CDR3 nucleotides: TGTGCCACGACTAGCGGGGAAGCAGATACGCAGTATTTT. It translates to CATTSGEADTQYF.

This chain joins TRBV5-1 and TRBJ1-6; a possible D gene is TRBD1 (5 bases). The V end was cut by 4 bases, the J end by 7 bases, with 15 bases between. The germline V gene encodes CDR1 SGHRS and CDR2 YFSETQ. The CDR3 loop spans 15 amino acids. CDR3 loop: CASSPGGGENSPLHF. For the CDR3, the DNA is TGCGCCAGCAGCCCCGGTGGAGGGGAGAATTCACCCCTCCACTTT.

The chain carries TRBV7-3 and TRBJ2-1; tentatively, D is TRBD2 (7 bases). V dropped 5 bases and J dropped 3 bases, with 23 bases sitting between them. Germline assignment: CDR1 SGHTA and CDR2 FQGTGA. The CDR3 covers 18 residues. CDR3 in DNA: TGTGCCAGCAGCCCAAGGGCGGGGGCGGCGACTTACTACAATGAGCAGTTCTTC. Translating it yields CASSPRAGAATYYNEQFF.

Only one count was recorded for this clone. Germline and junction disagree at one end, which may indicate a read error. The CDR3 loop reads CASSVPVNMIHF. The CDR3 DNA sequence: TGTGCCAGCAGCGTACCAGTCAACATGATCCACTTC. The chain carries TRBV7-2 and TRBJ2-5; D is unclear. The germline V gene encodes CDR1 SGHTA and CDR2 FQGNSA. The CDR3 contains 12 residues.

J is TRBJ1-5 and V is TRBV18; D remains unclear. The germline V gene has CDR1 KGHSH and CDR2 LQKENI. The CDR3 loop spans 13 amino acids. V lost 2 bases and J 6 bases, leaving 8 bases between the germline ends. In nucleotides, the CDR3 is TGTGCCAGCTCACCATCGGGAGGTCAGCCCCAGCATTTT. Amino acids: CASSPSGGQPQHF.

This clone has a handful of counts. CDR3 nucleotides: TGCAGTGCTAGCAGTAAAAACATTCAGTACTTC. Protein sequence: CSASSKNIQYF. The chain combines TRBV20-1 with TRBJ2-4; D not certain. CDR1 is DFQATT, CDR2 SNEGSKA, per germline (reference sequence). The CDR3 spans 11 residues. The V and J ends lost 3 bases and 4 bases respectively, with 4 bases between them.

The chain has TRBV10-3 and TRBJ1-1; the match to TRBD1 covers 8 bases. The CDR3 runs to 13 residues. CDR1 and CDR2 from the germline V gene are ENHRY and SYGVKD. V shed 7 bases and J 1 base; nucleotides not matched to a gene: 2. The CDR3 spells CAINRGGNTEAFF. DNA for the CDR3: TGTGCCATCAACAGGGGGGGGAACACTGAAGCTTTCTTT.

The chain is built from TRBV27 and TRBJ2-1; D is possibly TRBD1 (5 bases). Germline CDR1 is MNHEY and CDR2 is SMNVEV (reference sequence). V lost 2 bases to trimming and J lost 0 bases, with 17 bases between them. The CDR3 runs to 18 residues. This CDR3 is CASSLEAWGASSYNEQFF. The CDR3 DNA sequence: TGTGCCAGCAGTTTAGAGGCCTGGGGCGCGAGCTCCTACAATGAGCAGTTCTTC.

The chain recombines TRBV11-2 with TRBJ2-1; weak D call: TRBD1 (5 bases). Trimming took 6 bases from V and 2 from J, leaving 8 bases between them. Germline V gene data show CDR1 as SGHAT and CDR2 as FQNNGV. This CDR3 has 13 amino acids. CDR3 coding DNA: TGTGCCAGCAGACAGGCAACCTACAATGAGCAGTTCTTC. Its translation: CASRQATYNEQFF.

V usage is TRBV5-4 and J usage is TRBJ2-7; D possibly corresponds to TRBD2 (6 bases). The length of the CDR3 is 13 residues. The V and J ends lost 1 base and 7 bases respectively, with 12 bases between them. Germline assignment: CDR1 SGHNT and CDR2 YYREEE (reference sequence). As DNA, the CDR3 is TGTGCCAGCAGCTTGCCGGGAGAGGAGGAGCAGTACTTC. The encoded protein is CASSLPGEEEQYF.

This clone appeared a single time. At one end the junction does not follow the germline gene, possibly because of a read error. CDR3 DNA: TGCGCCAGCAGCCTCCCGTTACCGGGACACAAACACTTC. Amino acids: CASSLPLPGHKHF. V gene TRBV5-1 combines with J gene TRBJ2-5; tentatively, D is TRBD1 (6 bases). This CDR3 contains 13 residues. CDR1 and CDR2 from the germline V gene are SGHRS and YFSETQ. The complete variable domain, with remaining parts taken from reference TRBV5-1 and TRBJ2-5, reads KAGVTQTPRYLIKTRGQQVTLSCSPISGHRSVSWYQQTPGQGLQFLFEYFSETQRNKGNFPGRFSGRQFSNSRSEMNVSTLELGDSALYLCASSLPLPGHKHFGPGTRLLVL.

This clone was counted between two and nine times. The chain is built from TRBV7-9 and TRBJ2-1; the match to TRBD2 covers 11 bases. This CDR3 spans 13 amino acids. V shed 5 bases, J shed 12 bases, and the junction held 6 bases outside the gene matches. The germline gives CDR1 SEHNR, CDR2 FQNEAQ (reference sequence). In nucleotides, the CDR3 is TGTGCCAGCAGCCTTAGCGGGGGGGCCCCGCAGTTCTTC. It codes for CASSLSGGAPQFF.

The genes are TRBV30 and TRBJ2-4; D gene uncertain. V lost 5 bases and J 8 bases, leaving 22 bases between the germline ends. The CDR3 runs to 15 residues. Germline loops: CDR1 GTSNPN, CDR2 SVGIG (reference sequence). This chain's CDR3 is CAWAPFAPQSHIQYF. The CDR3 coding sequence is TGTGCCTGGGCCCCCTTTGCCCCGCAGTCGCACATTCAGTACTTC.

There are a few counts of this clone. The chain couples TRBV28 to TRBJ2-1; 7 bases fit TRBD1. J gave up 7 bases and V 4 bases, and 4 bases lay outside the gene matches. The germline V gene has CDR1 MDHEN and CDR2 SYDVKM. The CDR3 totals 13 residues. In DNA form, the CDR3 reads TGTGCCAGCAGTTCATACAGGGGAAATGAGCAGTTCTTC. It is translated as CASSSYRGNEQFF.

DNA of the CDR3: TGCGCCAGCAATCAGGGGGGTAGCACAGATACGCAGTATTTT. Protein product: CASNQGGSTDTQYF. The chain joins TRBV5-1 to TRBJ2-3; D possibly corresponds to TRBD1 (7 bases). The CDR3 loop spans 14 amino acids. V lost 6 bases and J 0 bases, leaving 11 bases between the germline ends. Germline V CDR1 and CDR2: SGHRS, YFSETQ. Based on the CDR3 plus reference TRBV5-1 and TRBJ2-3, the full variable domain is KAGVTQTPRYLIKTRGQQVTLSCSPISGHRSVSWYQQTPGQGLQFLFEYFSETQRNKGNFPGRFSGRQFSNSRSEMNVSTLELGDSALYLCASNQGGSTDTQYFGPGTRLTVL.

V usage is TRBV29-1 and J usage is TRBJ2-2, with D perhaps matching TRBD1 (6 bases). Germline V lookup: CDR1 SQVTM, CDR2 ANQGSEA. V dropped 5 bases and J dropped 1 base, with 11 bases sitting between them. The CDR3 has 14 amino acids. CDR3 sequence reads: CSVTGQQNTGELFF. The DNA of the CDR3 is TGCAGCGTTACAGGACAGCAGAACACCGGGGAGCTGTTTTTT.